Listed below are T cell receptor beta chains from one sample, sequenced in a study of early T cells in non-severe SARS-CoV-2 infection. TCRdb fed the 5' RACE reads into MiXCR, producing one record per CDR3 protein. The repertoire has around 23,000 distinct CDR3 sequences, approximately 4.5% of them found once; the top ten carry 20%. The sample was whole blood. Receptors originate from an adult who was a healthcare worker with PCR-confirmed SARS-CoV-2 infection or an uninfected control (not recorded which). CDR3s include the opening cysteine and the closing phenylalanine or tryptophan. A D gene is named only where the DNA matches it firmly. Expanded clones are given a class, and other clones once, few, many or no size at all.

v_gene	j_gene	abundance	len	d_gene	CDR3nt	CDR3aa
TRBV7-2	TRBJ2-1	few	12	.	TGTGCCAGCAGTGAGGGGGACAATGAGCAGTTCTTC	CASSEGDNEQFF
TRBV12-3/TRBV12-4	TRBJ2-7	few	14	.	TGTGCCAGCACCTCGGAGGCGGGATTGGGCGAGCAGTACTTC	CASTSEAGLGEQYF
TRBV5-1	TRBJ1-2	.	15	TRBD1	TGCGCCAGCAGCTTGGCCCCCGGACAGGGAGGCGGCTACACCTTC	CASSLAPGQGGGYTF
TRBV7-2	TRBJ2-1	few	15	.	TGTGCCAGCAGCTCTATGGGAGTTGGCGCCTATGAGCAGTTCTTC	CASSSMGVGAYEQFF
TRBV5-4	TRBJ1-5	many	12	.	TGTGCCAGCGTCAGTGGCAATCAGCCCCAGCATTTT	CASVSGNQPQHF
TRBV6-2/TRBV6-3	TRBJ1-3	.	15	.	TGTGCCAGCAGCAAAAGACAGAACTCTGGAAACACCATATATTTT	CASSKRQNSGNTIYF
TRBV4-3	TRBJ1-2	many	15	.	TGCGCCAGCAGCCAAGATTACAGGAGAGCGGATGGCTACACCTTC	CASSQDYRRADGYTF
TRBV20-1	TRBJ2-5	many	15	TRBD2	TGCAGTGCTAGAGTGGGGGGGAGGGTCCAAGAGACCCAGTACTTC	CSARVGGRVQETQYF
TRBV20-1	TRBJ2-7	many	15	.	TGCAGTGCTAGCCCCACAGGGACACTCTCCTACGAGCAGTACTTC	CSASPTGTLSYEQYF
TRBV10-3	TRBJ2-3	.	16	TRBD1	TGTGCCATCAGTGAGGGGACAGGAGCCAACACAGATACGCAGTATTTT	CAISEGTGANTDTQYF
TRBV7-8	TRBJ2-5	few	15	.	TGTGCCAGCAGCTTAGCGCACGGCGGGAAAGAGACCCAGTACTTC	CASSLAHGGKETQYF
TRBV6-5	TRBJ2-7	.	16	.	TGTGCCAGCAGTATCAATAGCGGGACAGGCCCCTACGAGCAGTACTTC	CASSINSGTGPYEQYF
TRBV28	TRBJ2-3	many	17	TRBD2	TGTGCCAGCAGTTTAGGTAGGACTAGCGGGAGGACTCAAACGCAGTATTTT	CASSLGRTSGRTQTQYF
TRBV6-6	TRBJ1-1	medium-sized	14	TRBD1	TGTGCCAGCACATACCGGGACAGCCACACTGAAGCTTTCTTT	CASTYRDSHTEAFF
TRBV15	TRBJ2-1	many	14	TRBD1	TGTGCCACCAGCAGGGACAGGGGTTACAATGAGCAGTTCTTC	CATSRDRGYNEQFF
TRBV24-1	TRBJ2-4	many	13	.	TGTGCCACCAGTGACCCTGGAAGAGCCATTCAGTACTTC	CATSDPGRAIQYF
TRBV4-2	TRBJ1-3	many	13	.	TGTGCCAGCAGCCAAGAACGAGGAAACACCATATATTTT	CASSQERGNTIYF
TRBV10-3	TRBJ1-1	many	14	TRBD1	TGTGCCATCACTAGGGACAGGGGGTTTGCTGAAGCTTTCTTT	CAITRDRGFAEAFF
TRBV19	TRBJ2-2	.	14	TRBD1	TGTGCCAGTAGCAGGGGGAGAGAGACCGGGGAGCTGTTTTTT	CASSRGRETGELFF
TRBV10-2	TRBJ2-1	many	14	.	TGCGCCAGCCAACAGGGGAGGTCCTACAATGAGCAGTTCTTC	CASQQGRSYNEQFF
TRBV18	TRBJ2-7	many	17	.	TGTGCCAGCTCACCCTTCGCCGCCCGGGGGTCTTCCTACGAGCAGTACTTC	CASSPFAARGSSYEQYF
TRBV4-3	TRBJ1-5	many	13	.	TGCGCCAGCAGCCAAGAAAGGAATCAGCCCCAGCATTTT	CASSQERNQPQHF
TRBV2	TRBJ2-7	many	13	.	TGTGCCAGCAGTTCTGATAAAACCTACGAGCAGTACTTC	CASSSDKTYEQYF
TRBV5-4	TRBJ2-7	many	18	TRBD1	TGTGCCAGCAGCTTAATAGTAGGATTAGGGACAGGTCCCTACGAGCAGTACTTC	CASSLIVGLGTGPYEQYF
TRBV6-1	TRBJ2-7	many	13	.	TGTGCCAGCAGTGAGGCAGTTGTCTACGAGCAGTACTTC	CASSEAVVYEQYF
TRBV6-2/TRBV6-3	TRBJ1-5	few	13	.	TGTGCCAGCAGTTACCAAGAGGCTCAGCCCCAGCATTTT	CASSYQEAQPQHF
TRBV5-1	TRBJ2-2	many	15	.	TGCGCCAGCAGCTCCCCCGTGGCCGGCACCGGGGAGCTGTTTTTT	CASSSPVAGTGELFF
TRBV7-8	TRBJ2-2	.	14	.	TGTGCCAGCAGCTTAGACTTTAACACCGGGGAGCTGTTTTTT	CASSLDFNTGELFF
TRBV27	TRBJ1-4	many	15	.	TGTGCCAGCGGGGGTTGGGATTCCCCCCGGGAAAAACTGTTTTTT	CASGGWDSPREKLFF
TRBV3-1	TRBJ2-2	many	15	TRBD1	TGTGCCAGCAGGAGGACAGGGAGTGTGGCCGGGGAGCTGTTTTTT	CASRRTGSVAGELFF
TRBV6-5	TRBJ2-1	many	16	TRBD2	TGTGCCAGCAGCACCGGGGGAGCGGGAGACCTCAATGAGCAGTTCTTC	CASSTGGAGDLNEQFF
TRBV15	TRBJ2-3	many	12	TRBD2	TGTGCCACCTCTAGCGGGCGAGATACGCAGTATTTT	CATSSGRDTQYF
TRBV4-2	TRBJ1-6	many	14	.	TGTGCCAGCAGCCCGGGGGGGGTTGGCTCACCCCTCCACTTT	CASSPGGVGSPLHF
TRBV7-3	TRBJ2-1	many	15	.	TGTGCCAGCAGCTTGGGTGGGGCCGAGTACAATGAGCAGTTCTTC	CASSLGGAEYNEQFF
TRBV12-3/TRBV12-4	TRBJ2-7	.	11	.	TGTGCCAGCAGTCCCAACTACGAGCAGTACTTC	CASSPNYEQYF
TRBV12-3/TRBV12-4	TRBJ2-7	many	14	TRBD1	TGTGCCAGCAGTCTCCGACAGGGCTCCTACGAGCAGTACTTC	CASSLRQGSYEQYF
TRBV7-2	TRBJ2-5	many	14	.	TGTGCCAGCAGCTCCCGGGACAACCAAGAGACCCAGTACTTC	CASSSRDNQETQYF
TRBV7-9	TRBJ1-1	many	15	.	TGTGCCAGCAGCTTAGCGGGACGGAGGAACACTGAAGCTTTCTTT	CASSLAGRRNTEAFF
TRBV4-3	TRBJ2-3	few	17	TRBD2	TGCGCCAGCAGCCAAGACTCTAGCGGCCCAAAAACAGATACGCAGTATTTT	CASSQDSSGPKTDTQYF
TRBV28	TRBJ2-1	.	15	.	TGTGCCAGCAGTTCTCCCTCCCGGACCTACAATGAGCAGTTCTTC	CASSSPSRTYNEQFF
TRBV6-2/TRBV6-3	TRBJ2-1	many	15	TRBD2	TGTGCCAGCAGCTCCACCGGGACTAGGTTCAATGAGCAGTTCTTC	CASSSTGTRFNEQFF
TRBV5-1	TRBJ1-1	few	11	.	TGCGCCAGTCGGTATAACACTGAAGCTTTCTTT	CASRYNTEAFF
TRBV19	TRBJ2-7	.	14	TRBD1	TGTGCCAGTAGTATATCAAACAGGGGGGACGAGCAGTACTTC	CASSISNRGDEQYF
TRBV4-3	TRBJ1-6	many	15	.	TGCGCCAGCAGCCAAGATCGGAGGACCAATTCACCCCTCCACTTT	CASSQDRRTNSPLHF
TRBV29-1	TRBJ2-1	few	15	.	TGCAGCGTTACACCAGCCGGCCTAGCGAGAAATGAGCAGTTCTTC	CSVTPAGLARNEQFF
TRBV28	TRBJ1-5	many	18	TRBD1	TGTGCCAGCACGAAGGGGACAGGGCGCCCGTATAGCAATCAGCCCCAGCATTTT	CASTKGTGRPYSNQPQHF
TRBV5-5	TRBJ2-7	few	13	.	TGTGCCAGCAGCTTGCCGCAAGCCTACGAGCAGTACTTC	CASSLPQAYEQYF
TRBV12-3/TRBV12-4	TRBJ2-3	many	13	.	TGTGCCAGCAGTTTAGCGGGAGTAGATACGCAGTATTTT	CASSLAGVDTQYF
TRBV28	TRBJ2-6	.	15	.	TGTGCCAGCAGTTTAATGGGGTCTGGGGCCAACGTCCTGACTTTC	CASSLMGSGANVLTF
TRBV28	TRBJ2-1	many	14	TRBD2	TGTGCCAGCAGTTTCGGGACTAGCTGGGATGAGCAGTTCTTC	CASSFGTSWDEQFF
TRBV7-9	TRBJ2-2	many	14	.	TGTGCCAGCAGCCGCCCGGGGCGGAACGGGGAGCTGTTTTTT	CASSRPGRNGELFF
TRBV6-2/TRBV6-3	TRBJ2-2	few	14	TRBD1	TGTGCCAGCAGTGGAACAGGGGCTATCGGGGAGCTGTTTTTT	CASSGTGAIGELFF
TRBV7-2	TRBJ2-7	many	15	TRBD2	TGTGCCAGCAGCCCGATTCAGCGGGGATACTACGAGCAGTACTTC	CASSPIQRGYYEQYF
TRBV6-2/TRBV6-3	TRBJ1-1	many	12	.	TGTGCCAGCACCCGGGGGCGGACTGAAGCTTTCTTT	CASTRGRTEAFF
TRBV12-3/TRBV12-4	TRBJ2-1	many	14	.	TGTGCCAGCAGTTTTAGCGGCCCTGGGGATGAGCAGTTCTTC	CASSFSGPGDEQFF
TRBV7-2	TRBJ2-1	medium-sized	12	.	TGTGCCAGCAGCTGGGCCCCCAATGAGCAGTTCTTC	CASSWAPNEQFF